This T cell receptor beta chain appears in the sequencing data of a study of T cell responses to AZD1222 COVID-19 vaccine. Findings of the study overall: Receipt of two AZD1222 doses was followed by a rise in Spike-specific TCR breadth and depth. The sample set comprised mostly white British donors with more females, and clonal diversity was possibly underestimated.

With 4 bases removed from V and 3 bases from J, the gap between germline ends came to 15 bases. Germline V lookup: CDR1 MNHNY, CDR2 SVGAGI (reference sequence). The CDR3 totals 15 residues. As for this clone: As yet, its antigen is unknown.

Method: immunoSEQ multiplex PCR; TCRdb's copy keeps in-frame clones and lacks some. The table lists 130,000 or so clones, approximately 94% of them singletons, with 6% to 7% in the top ten. The source was peripheral blood, collected on day 0 of AZD1222 vaccination. This clonotype was obtained from an adult in good health. The chain carries TRBV6-6 and TRBJ1-1; D ambiguous. In nucleotides, the CDR3 is TGTGCCAGCAGTTCCCCCCGGGCCGGGGACACTGAAGCTTTCTTT. This codes for CASSSPRAGDTEAFF.